This T cell receptor (beta chain) was observed in a study of cytomegalovirus exposure and HLA in healthy donors. The study's findings and limits: For most TCR beta V segments, an earlier analysis put the productive rate at about 87% or about 30% of the time.

Trimming cost V 7 bases and J 4 bases; bases outside gene matches: 9. This CDR3 contains 15 residues. The germline CDR1 and CDR2 sequences are MNHEY and SMNVEV (reference sequence). Use of 60 Vbeta and 13 Jbeta primers characterized the PCR. Data came from immunoSEQ multiplex PCR; TCRdb stores just in-frame clones and leaves some out. Of around 130,000 clones in the sample, about 8.6% are singletons; the top ten hold around 6.1%. This clone was counted only a few times. Its specificity is unknown. What was sequenced was PBMCs. The rearrangement links TRBV27 to TRBJ2-1; TRBD2 matches at 8 bases. This clonotype was obtained from a woman aged 40 to 49 in good health and CMV-seropositive. In DNA form, the CDR3 reads TGTGCCAGCACCCGAAGAATAGCGGGGTACAATGAGCAGTTCTTC. It yields the protein CASTRRIAGYNEQFF.